The 21 T cell receptor beta chains given below trace back to one sample, sequenced in a study of early T cells in non-severe SARS-CoV-2 infection. Via MiXCR, TCRdb re-called the 5' RACE reads, giving one row per CDR3 protein. The sample includes about 54,000 distinct CDR3 sequences, roughly 7.8% of them seen just once. Sample: whole blood, taken at baseline. The receptors shown here come from an adult who was a healthcare worker with PCR-confirmed SARS-CoV-2 infection or an uninfected control (not recorded which).

This clonotype has only a few counts. The V and J genes are TRBV4-2 and TRBJ2-1; TRBD2 matches at 7 bases. Per germline, CDR1 LGHNA and CDR2 YNFKEQ. CDR3 size: 14 residues. Trimming cost V 0 bases and J 7 bases; bases outside gene matches: 3. CDR3 sequence: CASSQDGTINEQFF. In nucleotides, the CDR3 is TGTGCCAGCAGCCAAGATGGGACTATAAATGAGCAGTTCTTC.

This clonotype was counted a few times. The chain is built from TRBV18 and TRBJ2-7; 10 bases line up with TRBD2. Germline loops: CDR1 KGHSH, CDR2 LQKENI. The CDR3 is 15 amino acids. The V gene end was trimmed by 3 bases and the J gene end by 5 bases; junction bases not matched to a gene: 7. The CDR3 loop is CASSPPGLAYHEQYF. CDR3 bases: TGTGCCAGCTCACCTCCGGGACTAGCGTACCACGAGCAGTACTTC.

This clonotype was recorded at least ten times. This chain connects TRBV7-2 to TRBJ1-6; 8 nucleotides align to TRBD1. The ends lost 11 bases at V and 8 bases at J; junction bases unmatched: 8. CDR1 and CDR2 (germline): SGHTA, FQGNSA. The CDR3 spans 13 residues. The CDR3 sequence: CAGGGTGHSPLHF. The CDR3 DNA is TGTGCCGGGGGCGGGACAGGTCATTCACCCCTCCACTTT.

This sequence joins TRBV12-3 or TRBV12-4 and TRBJ2-5; tentatively, D is TRBD1 (6 bases). This CDR3 is built from 15 residues. V was pared by 1 base and J by 7 bases, with 16 bases between. CDR3 residues: CASSLDWQGRGTQYF. DNA for the CDR3: TGTGCCAGCAGTTTAGATTGGCAGGGGAGAGGGACCCAGTACTTC.

This clonotype appeared a few times. The V call is TRBV5-1, the J call TRBJ2-1, with D tentatively TRBD2 (6 bases). The CDR3 has 15 amino acids. Germline CDR1 is SGHRS and CDR2 is YFSETQ. The germline V and J ends were trimmed by 0 bases and 4 bases, with 11 bases remaining between them. DNA for the CDR3: TGCGCCAGCAGCTTGGCCAGGACTAAGTACAATGAGCAGTTCTTC. Protein sequence: CASSLARTKYNEQFF.

With respect to this clonotype: The junction differs from germline at one of its ends, possibly a read error. The gene calls are TRBV30 and TRBJ2-7; 8 nucleotides match TRBD2. This CDR3 has 14 amino acids. The germline V gene has CDR1 GTSNPN and CDR2 SVGIG (reference sequence). This CDR3 is CSWSVAGIGYEQYF. The CDR3 DNA reads TGTTCCTGGAGTGTAGCGGGAATAGGTTACGAGCAGTACTTC.

This clonotype was observed at least ten times. This chain connects TRBV11-1 to TRBJ2-1; no definite D call. The CDR3 contains 12 residues. The V end was cut by 5 bases, the J end by 8 bases, with 10 bases between. The germline gives CDR1 SGHAT, CDR2 FQDESV (reference sequence). The CDR3 nucleotides are TGTGCCAGCAGCCCGGTAGGGTATGAGCAGTTCTTC. This encodes CASSPVGYEQFF.

In its sample, this clonotype was seen many times. This CDR3 is CSVLLAGASEKLFF. Here the CDR3 DNA reads TGCAGTGTCCTCCTCGCGGGTGCGAGCGAAAAACTGTTTTTT. J is TRBJ1-4 and V is TRBV20-1; no clear D gene. The V end was cut by 7 bases, the J end by 8 bases, with 20 bases between. Germline V gene lookup returns CDR1 DFQATT and CDR2 SNEGSKA (reference sequence). The CDR3 has 14 amino acids.

The chain joins TRBV7-9 to TRBJ2-7; TRBD1 matches at 7 bases. Germline assignment: CDR1 SEHNR and CDR2 FQNEAQ (reference sequence). The V segment lost 8 bases and the J segment 5 bases; nucleotides outside the gene matches: 3. The CDR3 is 11 residues long. For the CDR3, the DNA is TGTGCCAGCGAGACAGGGAACGAGCAGTACTTC. Protein sequence: CASETGNEQYF.

This clonotype turned up a few times. The chain couples TRBV5-1 to TRBJ1-1; D may be TRBD1 (6 bases). V shed 0 bases and J shed 4 bases, with 13 bases lying between them. The CDR3 is 15 residues long. In germline, CDR1 is SGHRS, CDR2 YFSETQ. The CDR3 reads CASSLELGRGTEAFF. The CDR3 DNA is TGCGCCAGCAGCTTGGAATTGGGCAGGGGCACTGAAGCTTTCTTT.

The CDR3 nucleotides are TGCGCCAGCAAAACTACGGCAGGAACCATGAACACTGAAGCTTTCTTT. Residues: CASKTTAGTMNTEAFF. J is TRBJ1-1 and V is TRBV5-1; D not certain. Looked up from germline, CDR1 is SGHRS and CDR2 is YFSETQ. This CDR3 is built from 16 residues. Trimming pared 6 bases from V and 0 bases from J, leaving 18 bases between.

This sequence joins TRBV5-1 and TRBJ2-5; 10 bases line up with TRBD1. Germline trimming cut 6 bases from V and 7 bases from J; bases unmatched to any gene: 6. The germline CDR1 and CDR2 sequences are SGHRS and YFSETQ. CDR3 length: 13 amino acids. CDR3 sequence: CASTEGQGGTQYF. The CDR3 DNA follows: TGCGCCAGCACCGAAGGACAGGGGGGGACCCAGTACTTC.

This clonotype was found a few times. V is TRBV18 and J is TRBJ1-1; no firm D call. Germline V gives CDR1 KGHSH, CDR2 LQKENI. The V and J ends lost 6 bases and 6 bases respectively, with 11 bases between them. CDR3 length equals 12 residues. Here the CDR3 reads CASSSGGAEAFF. The CDR3 nucleotides read TGTGCCAGCTCGTCGGGTGGGGCTGAAGCTTTCTTT.

This clonotype came up many times. The gene calls are TRBV27 and TRBJ2-7, with TRBD2 as a possible D gene (5 bases). CDR3 length equals 13 residues. V lost 3 bases, J lost 4 bases, and 10 bases lay in between. Germline CDR1 MNHEY, CDR2 SMNVEV (reference sequence). The CDR3: CASSFRREYEQYF. The CDR3 DNA reads as TGTGCCAGCAGTTTTCGTCGGGAATACGAGCAGTACTTC.

This clonotype was seen repeatedly, ten times or more. A read error may produce the germline difference seen at one junction end. V is TRBV15 and J is TRBJ1-6; no firm D call. The CDR3 spans 13 residues. Germline V gene data show CDR1 as LNHNV and CDR2 as YYDKDF (reference sequence). The CDR3 loop is CATSREYTSPLHF. The CDR3 coding sequence is TGTGCCACCAGCAGAGAGTATACTTCACCCCTCCACTTT.

The rearrangement uses TRBV12-3 or TRBV12-4 and TRBJ2-1, with TRBD2 matching over 9 bases. Germline trimming cut 6 bases from V and 4 bases from J; bases unmatched to any gene: 7. This CDR3 contains 15 residues. The CDR3 sequence is CASSRSGGPYNEQFF. The CDR3 nucleotides are TGTGCCAGCAGCCGTAGCGGGGGTCCTTACAATGAGCAGTTCTTC.

This clonotype was observed a few times. The chain is built from TRBV29-1 and TRBJ2-4; perhaps TRBD1 as D (5 bases). Germline CDR1 is SQVTM and CDR2 is ANQGSEA. The CDR3 totals 13 residues. Trimming removed 6 bases at V and 9 bases at J, with 18 bases between. For the CDR3, the DNA is TGCAGCGTCGATAAAGGGCCAAGGGGCATTCAGTACTTC. Its protein is CSVDKGPRGIQYF.

This clonotype was picked up a small number of times. The rearrangement joins TRBV29-1 to TRBJ2-5; tentatively, D is TRBD2 (5 bases). Trimming took off 6 bases at V and 2 bases at J, with 13 bases between the two ends. Germline-derived CDR1 and CDR2 are SQVTM and ANQGSEA. CDR3 size: 13 residues. CDR3 in DNA: TGCAGCGTGACCGACGGACTGCAAGAGACCCAGTACTTC. Amino acid sequence: CSVTDGLQETQYF.

This clonotype was seen repeatedly, ten times or more. The chain couples TRBV12-5 to TRBJ1-1, with unresolved D. Germline CDR1 is LGHNT and CDR2 is FRNRAP. This CDR3 region has 13 residues. Trimming left V 6 bases short and J 3 bases short, with 11 bases between. This CDR3 is CASGADGYTEAFF. Written as DNA, the CDR3 is TGTGCTAGTGGGGCCGATGGGTACACTGAAGCTTTCTTT.

V gene TRBV5-1 combines with J gene TRBJ2-5, with a tentative D call TRBD2 (5 bases). Germline lookup yields CDR1 SGHRS and CDR2 YFSETQ. Trimming stripped 7 bases from V and 4 bases from J, with 14 bases between. The CDR3 sequence is 13 residues long. CDR3 protein: CASCREPRETQYF. CDR3 nucleotides: TGCGCCAGCTGTCGGGAACCAAGAGAGACCCAGTACTTC.

This clonotype was seen more than once but under ten times. The chain has TRBV28 and TRBJ2-5; 7 bases match TRBD1. Germline values: CDR1 MDHEN, CDR2 SYDVKM. The V segment lost 3 bases and the J segment 5 bases; nucleotides outside the gene matches: 6. CDR3 size: 14 residues. CDR3 DNA sequence: TGTGCCAGCAGTTTTCGGACAGGCGGGGAGACCCAGTACTTC. This encodes CASSFRTGGETQYF.